Each of the 29 T cell receptor beta chains below was sequenced from the same sample in a study of T cells in Graves' hyperthyroidism and ophthalmopathy. RNA transcripts served as the template for amplifying TCR beta CDR3 regions. The HTBI primer set drove a first-round RT-PCR of the TCR CDR3. TCRdb fed the multiplex PCR reads into MiXCR, producing one record per CDR3 protein. In the table there are around 580,000 distinct CDR3 sequences, about half of which are singletons. Sequenced input: peripheral blood or thyroid tissue (not recorded which). The receptors come from a woman under 30 with Graves' hyperthyroidism.

This clonotype was detected only once. The chain combines TRBV20-1 with TRBJ1-4; no clear D. This CDR3 spans 16 amino acids. V was clipped by 5 bases and J by 4 bases, with 20 bases between them. CDR1 DFQATT and CDR2 SNEGSKA come from the germline V gene (reference sequence). The chain's CDR3 is CSALRQRGILNEKLFF. The CDR3 DNA reads TGCAGTGCTCTACGCCAACGAGGGATCCTTAATGAAAAACTGTTTTTT.

DNA for the CDR3: TGCGCCAGCAGTGAAGGTAGTGCTAGAGGAAAAGCGGGCTTAAAGAACGAGCAGTACTTC. This translates into CASSEGSARGKAGLKNEQYF. This chain links TRBV10-2 with TRBJ2-7; possible D gene TRBD2, 6 bases. Germline V gene data show CDR1 as WSHSY and CDR2 as SAAADI. This CDR3 is built from 20 residues. Trimming cost V 3 bases and J 5 bases, with 32 bases left between them.

This clonotype has ten or more counts. This chain links TRBV29-1 with TRBJ2-7; TRBD1 matches at 9 bases. Germline CDR1 SQVTM, CDR2 ANQGSEA. V lost 6 bases, J lost 2 bases, and 5 bases stayed unmatched. This CDR3 comprises 13 residues. The chain's CDR3 is CSVGTGRTYEQYF. In nucleotides, the CDR3 is TGCAGCGTCGGGACAGGGAGGACCTACGAGCAGTACTTC.

This clonotype appeared many times. The V and J genes are TRBV27 and TRBJ1-5; a weak D match, TRBD1 (5 bases). Germline CDR1 MNHEY, CDR2 SMNVEV (reference sequence). The length of the CDR3 is 16 residues. V lost 6 bases, J lost 0 bases, and 15 bases lay in between. CDR3 amino acids: CASRLTGRYSNQPQHF. CDR3 nucleotide sequence: TGTGCCAGCAGATTGACGGGACGGTATAGCAATCAGCCCCAGCATTTT.

The J gene is TRBJ1-1, the V gene TRBV5-1, with D possibly being TRBD2 (5 bases). Near its end, the DNA agrees better with TRBJ2-3, so the J call may be wrong. Germline lookup yields CDR1 SGHRS and CDR2 YFSETQ. The CDR3 is 14 residues long. The CDR3 bases are TGCGCCAGCAGCCCGGGGAGCCCGAGTGATACGCAGTATTTT. Translating gives CASSPGSPSDTQYF.

This clonotype was recorded only once. Since a much larger clone is just one base distant, this may be a read error. Because it lacks the conserved phenylalanine or tryptophan at the end, this CDR3 is likely a read error. The V call is TRBV7-2, the J call TRBJ1-2, with 9 bases identical to TRBD1. The CDR3 sequence is 14 residues long. CDR1 and CDR2 from the germline V gene are SGHTA and FQGNSA. V trimming: 5 bases; J trimming: 5 bases; junction bases outside the gene matches: 6. CDR3 residues: CASSPGTGWYGYTL. For the CDR3, the DNA is TGTGCCAGCAGCCCAGGGACAGGGTGGTATGGCTACACCCTC.

This clonotype was recorded at least ten times. The gene calls are TRBV7-2 and TRBJ1-5; a weak D match, TRBD1 (5 bases). With 1 base removed from V and 7 bases from J, the gap between germline ends came to 17 bases. CDR1 SGHTA and CDR2 FQGNSA come from the germline V gene. The CDR3 loop spans 16 amino acids. The CDR3 here is CASSLGRGRGWQPQHF. DNA for the CDR3: TGTGCCAGCAGCTTAGGTCGGGGGAGGGGATGGCAGCCCCAGCATTTT.

This clonotype was seen at least ten times. The rearrangement uses TRBV11-2 and TRBJ2-2, with a weak D call TRBD2 (6 bases). The CDR3 totals 17 residues. Trimming stripped 1 base from V and 3 bases from J, with 15 bases between. In germline, CDR1 is SGHAT, CDR2 FQNNGV. CDR3 residues: CASSLVIGTLYTGELFF. CDR3 nucleotides: TGTGCCAGCAGCTTAGTGATAGGGACTCTATACACCGGGGAGCTGTTTTTT.

The chain carries TRBV29-1 and TRBJ2-2; 8 nucleotides line up with TRBD1. The germline V gene has CDR1 SQVTM and CDR2 ANQGSEA. V dropped 5 bases and J dropped 6; count of bases not matched to a gene: 2. This CDR3 has 12 amino acids. The CDR3 DNA reads as TGCAGCGTTTCAGGGGGCGCCGGGGAGCTGTTTTTT. Its translation: CSVSGGAGELFF.

There are many counts of this clonotype. This chain joins TRBV6-2 or TRBV6-3 and TRBJ1-2, with no clear D. This CDR3 is 15 amino acids long. From germline, CDR1 is MNHEY and CDR2 SVGEGT. Trimming pared 5 bases from V and 3 bases from J, leaving 16 bases between. CDR3 bases: TGTGCCAGCAGTGTTATCGGACGTCTAGACTATGGCTACACCTTC. The encoded protein is CASSVIGRLDYGYTF.

This clonotype was seen repeatedly, ten times or more. The chain is built from TRBV6-6 and TRBJ2-5, with 8 bases identical to TRBD1. There are 16 residues in the CDR3. From germline, CDR1 is MNHNY and CDR2 SVGAGI (reference sequence). J lost 3 bases, V lost 7 bases, and 13 bases had no gene match. CDR3 amino acids: CASKPLGTGEEETQYF. CDR3 coding DNA: TGTGCCAGCAAGCCATTAGGGACAGGCGAAGAAGAGACCCAGTACTTC.

With regard to this clonotype: Relative to the germline gene, one junction end is altered; a read error may explain this. V gene TRBV5-5 combines with J gene TRBJ1-4; D possibly corresponds to TRBD1 (5 bases). CDR3 length: 14 amino acids. Germline CDR1 is SGHKS and CDR2 is YYEKEE (reference sequence). CDR3 DNA sequence: TGTGCCAGCAGCTTGTCGTGGGACGGTGAAAAACTGTTCTTT. It is translated as CASSLSWDGEKLFF. The variable domain in full, with the rest retrieved from reference TRBV5-5 and TRBJ1-4, is DAGVTQSPTHLIKTRGQQVTLRCSPISGHKSVSWYQQVLGQGPQFIFQYYEKEERGRGNFPDRFSARQFPNYSSELNVNALLLGDSALYLCASSLSWDGEKLFFGSGTQLSVL.

This clonotype was detected ten times or more. This sequence joins TRBV6-2 or TRBV6-3 and TRBJ1-1, with D uncertain. V was shortened by 3 bases and J by 5 bases, with 10 bases between the two germline ends. CDR3 length equals 13 residues. Looked up from germline, CDR1 is MNHEY and CDR2 is SVGEGT. The CDR3 coding sequence is TGTGCCAGCAGTTATGGACGGTATACTGAAGCTTTCTTT. Protein product: CASSYGRYTEAFF.

This clonotype was observed a handful of times. The chain employs TRBV20-1 and TRBJ2-7, with D tentatively TRBD2 (5 bases). From germline, CDR1 is DFQATT and CDR2 SNEGSKA (reference sequence). V was trimmed by 3 bases and J by 1 base, leaving 22 bases between them. The CDR3 loop spans 17 amino acids. The CDR3 protein is CSASGRWRQHRSYEQYF. For the CDR3, the DNA is TGCAGTGCTAGTGGCCGGTGGAGGCAGCATAGGTCCTACGAGCAGTACTTC.

The chain is built from TRBV10-3 and TRBJ1-1; D uncertain. Between the trimmed V and J ends, which lost 6 bases and 6 bases, there was a span of 17 bases. Germline V CDR1 and CDR2: ENHRY, SYGVKD. CDR3 size: 14 residues. The CDR3 DNA is TGTGCCATCAGAGATATCGAGGTTGACCCTGAAGCTTTCTTT. Residues: CAIRDIEVDPEAFF.

The chain is built from TRBV2 and TRBJ2-1; 8 bases match TRBD2. J lost 7 bases, V lost 7 bases, and 12 bases had no gene match. CDR3 length equals 15 residues. Germline CDR1 SNHLY, CDR2 FYNNEI. The CDR3 DNA sequence: TGTGCCAGCATGGCGCGGGAGGAGGGGTGGAATGAGCAGTTCTTC. Translating gives CASMAREEGWNEQFF.

The chain combines TRBV15 with TRBJ1-5; D perhaps matches TRBD1 (6 bases). Between the trimmed V and J ends, which lost 6 bases and 7 bases, there was a span of 16 bases. This CDR3 is built from 14 residues. From germline, CDR1 is LNHNV and CDR2 YYDKDF (reference sequence). The CDR3 DNA is TGTGCCACCAGTCGGACCGGGGGCGACCAGCCCCAGCATTTT. Its translation is CATSRTGGDQPQHF.

This clonotype was recorded many times. The chain joins TRBV7-8 to TRBJ1-4; a possible D gene is TRBD1 (6 bases). V lost 5 bases and J lost 0, with 10 bases in between. The germline V gene has CDR1 SGHVS and CDR2 FQNEAQ. This CDR3 has 15 amino acids. The CDR3 sequence is CASSLRDTTNEKLFF. The CDR3 DNA reads TGTGCCAGCAGCCTGAGGGACACAACTAATGAAAAACTGTTTTTT.

Concerning this clonotype itself: Compared with germline, one end of the junction differs, possibly owing to a read error. The rearrangement joins TRBV6-5 to TRBJ2-7; TRBD2 aligns across 10 bases. Germline V CDR1 and CDR2: MNHEY, SVGAGI. The length of the CDR3 is 14 residues. CDR3 in DNA: TGTGCCATCAGTGGATCTAGCGGGAGCTACGAGCAGTACTTC. This sequence encodes CAISGSSGSYEQYF.

The chain carries TRBV10-3 and TRBJ1-4; tentatively, D is TRBD1 (6 bases). CDR1 ENHRY and CDR2 SYGVKD come from the germline V gene. The CDR3 totals 15 residues. The V gene lost 3 bases and the J gene lost 7 bases, with 15 bases spanning the gap. The CDR3 bases are TGTGCCATCAGTGATAGGACAGAAGACACTGAAAAACTGTTTTTT. Amino acid sequence: CAISDRTEDTEKLFF.

The table lists this clonotype with a few counts. The chain is built from TRBV11-1 and TRBJ2-7; 10 nucleotides align to TRBD2. The length of the CDR3 is 19 residues. V shed 3 bases, J shed 0 bases, and the junction held 14 bases outside the gene matches. Germline lookup yields CDR1 SGHAT and CDR2 FQDESV (reference sequence). In DNA form, the CDR3 reads TGTGCCAGCAGCTTTAGTAATAGCGGGAGGCTGTGGAGCTCCTACGAGCAGTACTTC. This translates into CASSFSNSGRLWSSYEQYF.

In its sample, this clonotype was seen many times. The chain combines TRBV6-2 or TRBV6-3 with TRBJ1-1; tentative D call: TRBD1 (5 bases). Germline assignment: CDR1 MNHEY and CDR2 SVGEGT. CDR3 length: 13 amino acids. Trimming removed 8 bases at V and 1 base at J, with 11 bases between. CDR3 protein: CASLYDRNTEAFF. DNA for the CDR3: TGTGCCAGCCTCTACGACAGGAACACTGAAGCTTTCTTT.

This chain links TRBV28 with TRBJ1-2, with D perhaps matching TRBD1 (6 bases). Germline assignment: CDR1 MDHEN and CDR2 SYDVKM. The length of the CDR3 is 15 residues. Trimming stripped 7 bases from V and 0 bases from J, with 15 bases between. The CDR3 region is CASTDAGASNYGYTF. CDR3 nucleotide sequence: TGTGCCAGCACAGACGCAGGGGCTTCTAACTATGGCTACACCTTC.

This chain connects TRBV11-1 to TRBJ2-7; D is unclear. CDR3 length: 12 residues. Germline lookup yields CDR1 SGHAT and CDR2 FQDESV (reference sequence). The germline V and J ends were trimmed by 5 bases and 5 bases, with 10 bases remaining between them. Written as DNA, the CDR3 is TGTGCCAGCAGCCCGCTCGGCCACGAGCAGTACTTC. This codes for CASSPLGHEQYF.

This chain joins TRBV24-1 and TRBJ1-1; 8 bases are a match to TRBD1. CDR3 size: 19 residues. Germline CDR1 KGHDR, CDR2 SFDVKD. V shed 3 bases and J 4 bases; nucleotides not matched to a gene: 18. The CDR3 loop is CATSDPILRGRGLGTEAFF. In DNA, the CDR3 is TGTGCCACCAGTGATCCCATATTACGTGGCAGGGGGCTGGGCACTGAAGCTTTCTTT.

The chain joins TRBV18 to TRBJ1-6; D not certain. Germline V CDR1 and CDR2: KGHSH, LQKENI. V lost 3 bases and J lost 7, with 10 bases in between. The CDR3 runs 14 residues. The CDR3 is CASSPNSFNSPLHF. The CDR3 DNA reads TGTGCCAGCTCACCGAACAGTTTCAATTCACCCCTCCACTTT.

This chain joins TRBV24-1 and TRBJ1-2; 11 bases map to TRBD1. The CDR3 covers 14 residues. From germline, CDR1 is KGHDR and CDR2 SFDVKD. V lost 3 bases, J lost 8 bases, and 4 bases stayed unmatched. CDR3 residues: CATSDRTGGPGYTF. The DNA for the CDR3 is TGTGCCACCAGTGATCGGACAGGGGGCCCCGGCTACACCTTC.

Points on this clonotype: This sequence may be a read error, since a much larger clone differs from it by one base. This chain joins TRBV11-1 and TRBJ2-5; no definite D call. From germline, CDR1 is SGHAT and CDR2 FQDESV (reference sequence). The CDR3 totals 14 residues. Written as DNA, the CDR3 is TGTGCCAGCAGCCCTGACATGTACCAAGAGACCCGGTACTTC. Protein sequence: CASSPDMYQETRYF.

This clonotype occurred many times. The genes are TRBV5-1 and TRBJ1-5; 8 bases map to TRBD1. V gave up 4 bases and J gave up 6 bases; unmatched junction bases: 6. Germline assignment: CDR1 SGHRS and CDR2 YFSETQ. The CDR3 consists of 14 residues. The CDR3 region is CASSPEDRAQPQHF. CDR3 nucleotide sequence: TGCGCCAGCAGCCCGGAGGACAGGGCTCAGCCCCAGCATTTT.